The 30 T cell receptor beta chains given below trace back to one sample, sequenced in a study of blood T cell repertoires in COVID-19. Sequencing was performed with immunoSEQ multiplex PCR; in TCRdb, only in-frame clones are kept and a portion is missing. The repertoire holds roughly 120,000 clones, with about three quarters as singletons. Sequenced material: peripheral blood. Receptors originate from a human donor with acute or convalescent COVID-19. The donor label of this sample is uncertain.

V is TRBV6-5 and J is TRBJ2-5, with D possibly being TRBD1 (6 bases). CDR3 size: 12 residues. V was clipped by 10 bases and J by 5 bases, with 14 bases between them. Germline CDR1 reads MNHEY; CDR2 reads SVGAGI. The CDR3 loop reads CATQGNSETQYF. Here the CDR3 DNA reads TGTGCCACACAGGGAAACTCGGAGACCCAGTACTTC.

This rearrangement joins TRBV4-2 to TRBJ2-7, with TRBD2 matching 9 bases. The CDR3 runs 13 residues. After removal of 4 bases from V and 10 bases from J, the junction contained 8 bases not matched to a gene. Germline lookup yields CDR1 LGHNA and CDR2 YNFKEQ. The CDR3 reads CASSRDGTSRQYV. The CDR3 DNA sequence: TGTGCCAGCAGCCGGGATGGGACTAGCAGACAGTACGTC.

This clone was seen a few times. V gene TRBV28 combines with J gene TRBJ1-5; TRBD1 is a possible D gene (6 bases). The V gene lost 2 bases and the J gene lost 0 bases, with 14 bases spanning the gap. This CDR3 spans 17 amino acids. Germline CDR1 reads MDHEN; CDR2 reads SYDVKM. The chain's CDR3 is CASSLDTGRHSNQPQHF. In DNA form, the CDR3 reads TGTGCCAGCAGTTTAGACACAGGGAGACATAGCAATCAGCCCCAGCATTTT.

V usage is TRBV5-1 and J usage is TRBJ2-3, with 8 bases fitting TRBD2. Per germline, CDR1 SGHRS and CDR2 YFSETQ. The CDR3 is 15 residues long. V gave up 4 bases and J gave up 2 bases; unmatched junction bases: 6. CDR3 DNA sequence: TGCGCCAGCAGCCCAGCGGGGGCCCCCACAGATACGCAGTATTTT. It codes for CASSPAGAPTDTQYF.

CDR3 sequence: CASSESRRGVRETQYF. Written as DNA, the CDR3 is TGTGCCAGCAGTGAATCTCGGCGGGGGGTTCGAGAGACCCAGTACTTC. The chain links TRBV6-1 to TRBJ2-5; 8 bases line up with TRBD2. The CDR3 contains 16 residues. Germline V gives CDR1 MNHNS, CDR2 SASEGT. The junction had 9 bases not matched to a gene; V was cut back by 2 bases and J by 4 bases.

This clone was seen only a few times. The chain is built from TRBV6-5 and TRBJ2-7; D gene unclear. The V gene lost 2 bases and the J gene lost 2 bases, with 10 bases spanning the gap. CDR1 is MNHEY, CDR2 SVGAGI, per germline. This CDR3 region has 14 residues. CDR3 sequence (DNA): TGTGCCAGCAGTTACATGCCAGGCACCTACGAGCAGTACTTC. Its translation: CASSYMPGTYEQYF.

J is TRBJ1-2 and V is TRBV6-1; no clear D. V was trimmed by 2 bases and J by 5 bases, leaving 12 bases between them. The germline V gene encodes CDR1 MNHNS and CDR2 SASEGT. CDR3 size: 14 residues. The DNA for the CDR3 is TGTGCCAGCAGTGAACGAACAGATCGGTATGGCTACACCTTC. Its translation: CASSERTDRYGYTF.

The CDR3 loop is CAWSAGTVQETQYF. For the CDR3, the DNA is TGTGCCTGGAGCGCCGGGACAGTGCAAGAGACCCAGTACTTC. The rearrangement joins TRBV30 to TRBJ2-5; TRBD1 agrees at 7 bases. J gave up 2 bases and V 3 bases, and 6 bases lay outside the gene matches. The CDR3 extends over 14 amino acids. The germline CDR1 and CDR2 sequences are GTSNPN and SVGIG (reference sequence).

The genes are TRBV15 and TRBJ1-1, with 7 bases matching TRBD1. CDR3 size: 15 residues. Trimming removed 3 bases from V and 2 bases from J; junction bases left unmatched: 6. CDR1 is LNHNV and CDR2 is YYDKDF in the germline V gene (reference sequence). The CDR3 DNA reads as TGTGCCACCAGCAGGGGGAAGGGGGCTAACACTGAAGCTTTCTTT. Protein product: CATSRGKGANTEAFF.

The count of this clone is one. The J gene is TRBJ2-5, the V gene TRBV11-2; TRBD2 matches at 9 bases. This CDR3 has 16 residues. With 1 base clipped from V and 0 bases from J, the junction kept 3 bases outside the gene matches. Germline V gene lookup returns CDR1 SGHAT and CDR2 FQNNGV. DNA of the CDR3: TGTGCCAGCAGCTTAGGCGTAGCGGGGGACCAAGAGACCCAGTACTTC. Its protein product is CASSLGVAGDQETQYF.

The chain employs TRBV6-1 and TRBJ1-2; D is undetermined. Trimming took off 3 bases at V and 7 bases at J, with 6 bases between the two ends. This CDR3 contains 11 residues. The germline V gene encodes CDR1 MNHNS and CDR2 SASEGT. CDR3 DNA: TGTGCCAGCAGTGATGGGCCTGGCTACACCTTC. Amino acid sequence: CASSDGPGYTF.

The chain couples TRBV27 to TRBJ1-3; a weak D match, TRBD1 (6 bases). This CDR3 region has 15 residues. Germline loops: CDR1 MNHEY, CDR2 SMNVEV (reference sequence). Trimming pared 8 bases from V and 0 bases from J, leaving 14 bases between. CDR3 bases: TGTGCCAGCGTCGACAGGCTGATCTCTGGAAACACCATATATTTT. This translates into CASVDRLISGNTIYF.

V usage is TRBV11-2 and J usage is TRBJ2-1; TRBD2 is a possible D gene (6 bases). Germline V gene lookup returns CDR1 SGHAT and CDR2 FQNNGV. CDR3 length equals 14 residues. V gave up 3 bases and J gave up 0 bases, with 6 bases separating them. The CDR3 is CASSFGGSYNEQFF. The CDR3 DNA reads TGTGCCAGCAGCTTCGGGGGCTCCTACAATGAGCAGTTCTTC.

CDR3 in DNA: TGCAGTGCTAGATTGGGAGATGGCCTCCACTTT. Its protein product is CSARLGDGLHF. The V gene is TRBV20-1, the J gene TRBJ1-6; the D is unclear. The germline V gene encodes CDR1 DFQATT and CDR2 SNEGSKA (reference sequence). V lost 2 bases to trimming and J lost 15 bases, with 11 bases between them. This CDR3 region has 11 residues.

This clone was recorded a few times. The V gene is TRBV7-2, the J gene TRBJ2-2, with a tentative D call TRBD2 (6 bases). V was cut by 1 base and J by 1 base, with 13 bases left in between. The length of the CDR3 is 17 residues. Germline assignment: CDR1 SGHTA and CDR2 FQGNSA. The DNA for the CDR3 is TGTGCCAGCAGCTTAGACGGGGGTCAGCGGAACACCGGGGAGCTGTTTTTT. Translated, it gives CASSLDGGQRNTGELFF.

This chain connects TRBV6-5 to TRBJ2-7; D may be TRBD1 (5 bases). The CDR3 runs 11 residues. With 8 bases removed from V and 2 bases from J, the gap between germline ends came to 7 bases. CDR1 is MNHEY, CDR2 SVGAGI, per germline. The CDR3: CASSGTYEQYF. In DNA form, the CDR3 reads TGTGCCAGCTCAGGGACCTACGAGCAGTACTTC.

This clone was counted ten times or more. This chain links TRBV5-1 with TRBJ2-7; 8 bases align to TRBD2. V gave up 4 bases and J gave up 2 bases; unmatched junction bases: 14. CDR3 length: 17 residues. Germline-derived CDR1 and CDR2 are SGHRS and YFSETQ. The CDR3: CASSPSVPRGGAYEQYF. In nucleotides, the CDR3 is TGCGCCAGCAGCCCCTCGGTCCCTCGGGGGGGGGCCTACGAGCAGTACTTC.

This clone was counted only a few times. J is TRBJ2-2 and V is TRBV5-1; 8 bases are shared with TRBD2. Germline assignment: CDR1 SGHRS and CDR2 YFSETQ. The CDR3 is 17 residues long. Unmatched junction bases numbered 9, after V lost 4 bases and J lost 1 base. The CDR3 DNA reads TGCGCCAGCAGCGATGGACTAGCTAGTTGGAACACCGGGGAGCTGTTTTTT. This translates into CASSDGLASWNTGELFF.

The V gene is TRBV27, the J gene TRBJ1-5; 7 bases are a match to TRBD1. Germline V gives CDR1 MNHEY, CDR2 SMNVEV (reference sequence). Losses at the gene ends were 5 bases for V and 3 bases for J; bases not matched to a gene: 4. This CDR3 has 14 amino acids. The CDR3 is CASSTTGVNQPQHF. The CDR3 nucleotides are TGTGCCAGCAGTACCACAGGGGTCAATCAGCCCCAGCATTTT.

The V call is TRBV3-1 (or the pseudogene TRBV3-2), the J call TRBJ2-2; 8 nucleotides match TRBD2. The CDR3 has 15 amino acids. CDR1 is LGHDT, CDR2 YNNKEL, per germline (reference sequence). Germline trimming cut 2 bases from V and 9 bases from J; bases unmatched to any gene: 8. The CDR3 sequence is CASSQQRIAGRELFF. The CDR3 DNA reads as TGTGCCAGCAGCCAACAAAGGATAGCGGGGAGGGAGCTGTTTTTT.

This chain uses TRBV27 with TRBJ2-1, with D uncertain. The V end was cut by 5 bases, the J end by 2 bases, with 10 bases between. The CDR3 consists of 14 residues. Germline CDR1 reads MNHEY; CDR2 reads SMNVEV (reference sequence). This chain's CDR3 is CASSAAFTYNEQFF. DNA of the CDR3: TGTGCCAGCAGTGCAGCGTTCACCTACAATGAGCAGTTCTTC.

This chain joins TRBV24-1 and TRBJ2-5; the D gene is possibly TRBD2 (6 bases). V lost 6 bases and J 5 bases, leaving 12 bases between the germline ends. CDR3 length: 13 residues. The V gene's germline CDR1 is KGHDR and CDR2 SFDVKD. The CDR3 here is CATSLAGRETQYF. The DNA of the CDR3 is TGTGCCACCAGTCTCGCGGGGCGGGAGACCCAGTACTTC.

J is TRBJ2-2 and V is TRBV29-1; TRBD2 matches at 15 bases. Germline lookup yields CDR1 SQVTM and CDR2 ANQGSEA. Trimming removed 7 bases from V and 7 bases from J; junction bases left unmatched: 10. The CDR3 extends over 16 amino acids. The CDR3 DNA sequence: TGCAGCGCCCGGGCCCGGACTAGCGGGGGGGGCGGGGAGCTGTTTTTT. It is translated as CSARARTSGGGGELFF.

V gene TRBV5-1 combines with J gene TRBJ2-3; 8 bases map to TRBD1. V was clipped by 4 bases and J by 3 bases; unmatched bases: 10. Germline V gene lookup returns CDR1 SGHRS and CDR2 YFSETQ. The CDR3 is 16 residues long. Written as DNA, the CDR3 is TGCGCCAGCAGCCCCAAAGGTCAGGGGGCTACAGATACGCAGTATTTT. Amino acid sequence: CASSPKGQGATDTQYF. Supplemented by reference TRBV5-1 and TRBJ2-3, the full variable domain reads KAGVTQTPRYLIKTRGQQVTLSCSPISGHRSVSWYQQTPGQGLQFLFEYFSETQRNKGNFPGRFSGRQFSNSRSEMNVSTLELGDSALYLCASSPKGQGATDTQYFGPGTRLTVL.

The chain uses TRBV28 and TRBJ1-5, with 9 bases identical to TRBD1. CDR3 length equals 15 residues. The V gene end was trimmed by 5 bases and the J gene end by 6 bases; junction bases not matched to a gene: 8. Germline V CDR1 and CDR2: MDHEN, SYDVKM. The CDR3 reads CASSGGDRDIQPQHF. The CDR3 region has the DNA TGTGCCAGCAGTGGGGGGGACAGGGACATTCAGCCCCAGCATTTT. The whole variable domain, filled in from reference TRBV28 and TRBJ1-5, reads DVKVTQSSRYLVKRTGEKVFLECVQDMDHENMFWYRQDPGLGLRLIYFSYDVKMKEKGDIPEGYSVSREKKERFSLILESASTNQTSMYLCASSGGDRDIQPQHFGDGTRLSIL.

This clone showed up just once. V gene TRBV18 combines with J gene TRBJ1-6; TRBD1 agrees at 7 bases. This CDR3 is built from 16 residues. V shed 4 bases and J 4 bases; nucleotides not matched to a gene: 7. Germline lookup yields CDR1 KGHSH and CDR2 LQKENI. This CDR3 is CASSLGTADYNSPLHF. The CDR3 nucleotides read TGTGCCAGCTCACTAGGGACAGCAGATTATAATTCACCCCTCCACTTT.

This clone was found once. The gene calls are TRBV5-6 and TRBJ1-2, with TRBD1 identical over 10 bases. Trimming cost V 4 bases and J 2 bases; bases outside gene matches: 5. Germline values: CDR1 SGHDT, CDR2 YYEEEE. The CDR3 is made up of 15 amino acids. The CDR3 region is CASSRGTGANYGYTF. The CDR3, as DNA: TGTGCCAGCAGCCGCGGGACAGGGGCAAACTATGGCTACACCTTC.

V usage is TRBV2 and J usage is TRBJ2-5; D is perhaps TRBD1 (6 bases). V was shortened by 6 bases and J by 5 bases, with 16 bases between the two germline ends. Germline CDR1 and CDR2: SNHLY and FYNNEI. The CDR3 length is 14 residues. In nucleotides, the CDR3 is TGTGCCAGCAGCGCACAACAGGGTTCGGAGACCCAGTACTTC. The encoded protein is CASSAQQGSETQYF.

The J gene is TRBJ2-2, the V gene TRBV12-5; TRBD1 matches 8 bases. CDR3 size: 15 residues. V gave up 8 bases and J gave up 4 bases; unmatched junction bases: 9. Germline V gene sequence: CDR1 LGHNT, CDR2 FRNRAP. The CDR3 is CASNQNDRGTGELFF. Written as DNA, the CDR3 is TGTGCTAGTAACCAGAACGACAGGGGCACCGGGGAGCTGTTTTTT.

The chain couples TRBV7-2 to TRBJ1-6; 8 bases are shared with TRBD1. Looked up from germline, CDR1 is SGHTA and CDR2 is FQGNSA. This CDR3 is 15 amino acids long. Unmatched junction bases numbered 3, after V lost 5 bases and J lost 3 bases. For the CDR3, the DNA is TGTGCCAGCAGCCCCGGGACAGGCTATAATTCACCCCTCCACTTT. Translated: CASSPGTGYNSPLHF.